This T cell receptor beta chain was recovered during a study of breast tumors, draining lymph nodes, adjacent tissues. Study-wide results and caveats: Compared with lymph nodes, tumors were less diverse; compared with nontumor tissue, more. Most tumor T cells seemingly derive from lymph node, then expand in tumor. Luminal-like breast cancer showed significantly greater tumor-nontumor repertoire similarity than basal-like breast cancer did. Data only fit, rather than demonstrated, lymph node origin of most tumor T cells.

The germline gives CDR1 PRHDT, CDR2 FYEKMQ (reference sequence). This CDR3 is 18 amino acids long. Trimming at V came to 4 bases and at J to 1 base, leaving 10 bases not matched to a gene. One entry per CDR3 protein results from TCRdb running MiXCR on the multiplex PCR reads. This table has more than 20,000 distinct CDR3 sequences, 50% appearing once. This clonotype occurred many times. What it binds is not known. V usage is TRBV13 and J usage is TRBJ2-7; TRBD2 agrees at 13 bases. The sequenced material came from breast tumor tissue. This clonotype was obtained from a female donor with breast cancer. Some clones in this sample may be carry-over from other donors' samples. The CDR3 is CASSSSGLAGRGSYEQYF. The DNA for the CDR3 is TGTGCCAGCAGCTCCTCGGGACTAGCGGGAAGGGGATCCTACGAGCAGTACTTC.